This record covers a single T cell receptor (beta chain). The antigen is not known. Recently diagnosed hyperthyroidism of less than 2 months' duration affected patients aged 18 to 65. Each diagnosis was grounded in clinical symptoms, serum thyroxine and TRAb, thyroid ultrasound, and orbital computed tomography. PBMCs were sourced from more than 9 ml fresh peripheral blood. This entry is derived from a study of T cells in Graves' hyperthyroidism and ophthalmopathy. Whole-study findings and limits: Separation of ophthalmopathy from stable hyperthyroidism was achieved by a 13 V-J model.

Germline CDR1 is SQVTM and CDR2 is ANQGSEA. Losses at the gene ends were 4 bases for V and 4 bases for J; bases not matched to a gene: 8. The CDR3 runs 14 residues. Amplified regions were TCR beta CDR3 sequences from RNA transcripts. HTBI primers were employed in a first-round RT-PCR of the TCR CDR3. Each CDR3 protein gets one entry after TCRdb re-called the multiplex PCR reads with MiXCR. In the table there are hundreds of thousands of distinct CDR3 sequences, around 13% of which are singletons. V gene TRBV29-1 combines with J gene TRBJ2-3, with TRBD2 matching over 7 bases. The TCR was taken from a woman younger than 30 with Graves' hyperthyroidism. Sequences were obtained from blood. The chain's CDR3 is CSVGSGIVADTQYF. In DNA form, the CDR3 reads TGCAGCGTTGGGAGCGGGATAGTCGCAGATACGCAGTATTTT.